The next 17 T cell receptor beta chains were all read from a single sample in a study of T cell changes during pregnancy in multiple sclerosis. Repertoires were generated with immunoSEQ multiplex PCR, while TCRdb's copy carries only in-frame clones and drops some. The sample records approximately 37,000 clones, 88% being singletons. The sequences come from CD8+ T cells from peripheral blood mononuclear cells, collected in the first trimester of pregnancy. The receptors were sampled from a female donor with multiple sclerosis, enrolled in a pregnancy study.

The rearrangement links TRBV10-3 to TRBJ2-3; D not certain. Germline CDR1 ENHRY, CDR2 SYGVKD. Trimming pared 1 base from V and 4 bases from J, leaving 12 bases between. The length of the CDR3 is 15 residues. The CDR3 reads CAISEYRVHPDTQYF. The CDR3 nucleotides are TGTGCCATCAGTGAGTACCGGGTCCACCCAGATACGCAGTATTTT.

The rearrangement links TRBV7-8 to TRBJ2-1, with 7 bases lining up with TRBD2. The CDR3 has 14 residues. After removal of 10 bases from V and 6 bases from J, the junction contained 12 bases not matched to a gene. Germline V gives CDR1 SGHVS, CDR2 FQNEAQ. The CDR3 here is CAILGGIYSNEQFF. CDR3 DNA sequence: TGTGCCATCCTGGGAGGGATATACAGCAATGAGCAGTTCTTC.

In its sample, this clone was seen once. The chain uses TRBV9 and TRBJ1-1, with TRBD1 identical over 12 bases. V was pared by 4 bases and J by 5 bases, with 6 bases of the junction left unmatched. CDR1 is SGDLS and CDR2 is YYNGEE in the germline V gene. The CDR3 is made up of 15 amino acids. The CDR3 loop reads CASSSGTGGGTEAFF. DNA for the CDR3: TGTGCCAGCAGCTCAGGGACAGGGGGCGGTACTGAAGCTTTCTTT.

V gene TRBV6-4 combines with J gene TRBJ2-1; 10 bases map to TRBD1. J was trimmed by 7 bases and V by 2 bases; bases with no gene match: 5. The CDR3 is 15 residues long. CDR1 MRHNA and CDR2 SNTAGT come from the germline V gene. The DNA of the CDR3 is TGTGCCAGCAGTGACGGGACAGGGGATCAAAATGAGCAGTTCTTC. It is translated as CASSDGTGDQNEQFF.

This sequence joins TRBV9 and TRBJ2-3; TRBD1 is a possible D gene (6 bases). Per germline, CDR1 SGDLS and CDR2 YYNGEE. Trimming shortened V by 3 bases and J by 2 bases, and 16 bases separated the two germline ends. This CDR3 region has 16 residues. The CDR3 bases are TGTGCCAGCAGCGGACGCAGGTGGGGGCTCACAGATACGCAGTATTTT. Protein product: CASSGRRWGLTDTQYF.

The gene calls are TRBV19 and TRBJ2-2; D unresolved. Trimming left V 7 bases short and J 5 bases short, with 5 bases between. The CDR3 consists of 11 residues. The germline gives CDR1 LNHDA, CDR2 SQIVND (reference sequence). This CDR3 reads CASTQTGELFF. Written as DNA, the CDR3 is TGTGCCAGTACTCAGACCGGGGAGCTGTTTTTT.

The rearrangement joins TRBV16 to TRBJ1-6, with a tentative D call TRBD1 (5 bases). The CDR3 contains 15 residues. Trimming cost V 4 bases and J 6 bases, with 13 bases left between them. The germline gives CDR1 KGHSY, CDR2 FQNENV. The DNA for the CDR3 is TGTGCCAGCAGCCTACAGGACATCCTTAATTCACCCCTCCACTTT. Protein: CASSLQDILNSPLHF.

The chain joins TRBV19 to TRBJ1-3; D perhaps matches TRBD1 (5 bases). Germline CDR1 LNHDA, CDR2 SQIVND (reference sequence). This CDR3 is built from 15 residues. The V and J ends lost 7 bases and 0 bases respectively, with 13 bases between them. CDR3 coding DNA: TGTGCCAGTAACGTCGGGGGACTCTCTGGAAACACCATATATTTT. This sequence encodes CASNVGGLSGNTIYF.

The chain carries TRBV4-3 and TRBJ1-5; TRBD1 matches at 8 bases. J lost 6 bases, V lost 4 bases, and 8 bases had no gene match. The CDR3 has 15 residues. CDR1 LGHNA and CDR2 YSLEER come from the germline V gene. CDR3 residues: CASSPGQEGAQPQHF. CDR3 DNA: TGCGCCAGCAGCCCGGGACAGGAGGGTGCTCAGCCCCAGCATTTT.

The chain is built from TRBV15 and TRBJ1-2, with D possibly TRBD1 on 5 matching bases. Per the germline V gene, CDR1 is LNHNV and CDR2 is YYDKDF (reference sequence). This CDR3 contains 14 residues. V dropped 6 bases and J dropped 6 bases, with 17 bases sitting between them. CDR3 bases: TGTGCCACCAGTGAAAGGGGTAACTGGGATGGCTACACCTTC. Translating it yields CATSERGNWDGYTF.

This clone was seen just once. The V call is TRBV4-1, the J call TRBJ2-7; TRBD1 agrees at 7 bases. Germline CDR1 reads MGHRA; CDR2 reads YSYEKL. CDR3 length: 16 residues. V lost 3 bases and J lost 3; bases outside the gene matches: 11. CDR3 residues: CASSQYSSQGVYEQYF. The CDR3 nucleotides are TGCGCCAGCAGCCAGTACTCGTCGCAGGGGGTCTACGAGCAGTACTTC.

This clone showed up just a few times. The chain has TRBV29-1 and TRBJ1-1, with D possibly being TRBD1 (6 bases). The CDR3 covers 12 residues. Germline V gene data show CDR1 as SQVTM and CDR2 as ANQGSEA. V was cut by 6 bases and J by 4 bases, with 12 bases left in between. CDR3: CSVTQGSTEAFF. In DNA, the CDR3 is TGCAGCGTGACACAGGGAAGCACTGAAGCTTTCTTT.

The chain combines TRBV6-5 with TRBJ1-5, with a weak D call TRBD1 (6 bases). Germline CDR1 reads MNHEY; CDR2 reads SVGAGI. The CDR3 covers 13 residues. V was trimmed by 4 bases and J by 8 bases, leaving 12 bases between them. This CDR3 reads CASSSGGQEPQHF. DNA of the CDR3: TGTGCCAGCAGTTCGGGGGGGCAAGAGCCCCAGCATTTT.

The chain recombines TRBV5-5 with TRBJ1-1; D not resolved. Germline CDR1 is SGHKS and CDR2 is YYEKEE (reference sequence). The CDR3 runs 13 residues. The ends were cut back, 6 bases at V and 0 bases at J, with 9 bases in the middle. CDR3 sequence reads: CASKDDLNTEAFF. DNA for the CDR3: TGTGCCAGCAAAGATGACTTGAACACTGAAGCTTTCTTT.

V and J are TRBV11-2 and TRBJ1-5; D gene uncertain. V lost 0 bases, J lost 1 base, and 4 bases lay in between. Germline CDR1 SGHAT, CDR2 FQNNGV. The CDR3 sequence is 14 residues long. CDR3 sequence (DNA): TGTGCCAGCAGCTTAGAGGCCAGCAATCAGCCCCAGCATTTT. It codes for CASSLEASNQPQHF. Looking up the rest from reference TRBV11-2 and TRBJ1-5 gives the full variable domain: EAGVAQSPRYKIIEKRQSVAFWCNPISGHATLYWYQQILGQGPKLLIQFQNNGVVDDSQLPKDRFSAERLKGVDSTLKIQPAKLEDSAVYLCASSLEASNQPQHFGDGTRLSIL.

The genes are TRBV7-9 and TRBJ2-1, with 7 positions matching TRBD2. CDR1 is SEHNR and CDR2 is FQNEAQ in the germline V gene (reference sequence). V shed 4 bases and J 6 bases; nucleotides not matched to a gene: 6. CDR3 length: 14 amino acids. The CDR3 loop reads CASSSAGGGNEQFF. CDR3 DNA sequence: TGTGCCAGCAGCTCCGCTGGCGGGGGCAATGAGCAGTTCTTC.

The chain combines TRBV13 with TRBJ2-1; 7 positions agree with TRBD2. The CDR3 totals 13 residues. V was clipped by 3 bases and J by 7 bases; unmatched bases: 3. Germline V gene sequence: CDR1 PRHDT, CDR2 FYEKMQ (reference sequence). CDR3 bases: TGTGCCAGCAGCTTGGGGCGGGGGAATGAGCAGTTCTTC. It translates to CASSLGRGNEQFF. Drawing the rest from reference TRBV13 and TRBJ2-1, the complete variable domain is AAGVIQSPRHLIKEKRETATLKCYPIPRHDTVYWYQQGPGQDPQFLISFYEKMQSDKGSIPDRFSAQQFSDYHSELNMSSLELGDSALYFCASSLGRGNEQFFGPGTRLTVL.